This T cell receptor beta chain appears in the sequencing data of a study of shared clonotypes between healthy human individuals. Sequencing used immunoSEQ multiplex PCR; TCRdb keeps in-frame clones, though not all of them. The table lists over a million clones, about 75% of them singletons. Donors comprised healthy HIV-negative adults lacking recent acute infections or vaccinations. This clone was observed a few times. Germline lookup yields CDR1 MNHEY and CDR2 SMNVEV (reference sequence). The CDR3 has 13 residues. J was trimmed by 0 bases and V by 8 bases; bases with no gene match: 3. This TCR derives from a man aged 18 to 35 in good health. Input material: memory CD4+ T cells sorted from blood. Subset specified: CD45RA-negative fraction. The chain carries TRBV27 and TRBJ1-1, with TRBD1 identical over 7 bases. The CDR3 nucleotides are TGTGCCAGCGGGACAGTTTTGAACACTGAAGCTTTCTTT. Amino acid sequence: CASGTVLNTEAFF.